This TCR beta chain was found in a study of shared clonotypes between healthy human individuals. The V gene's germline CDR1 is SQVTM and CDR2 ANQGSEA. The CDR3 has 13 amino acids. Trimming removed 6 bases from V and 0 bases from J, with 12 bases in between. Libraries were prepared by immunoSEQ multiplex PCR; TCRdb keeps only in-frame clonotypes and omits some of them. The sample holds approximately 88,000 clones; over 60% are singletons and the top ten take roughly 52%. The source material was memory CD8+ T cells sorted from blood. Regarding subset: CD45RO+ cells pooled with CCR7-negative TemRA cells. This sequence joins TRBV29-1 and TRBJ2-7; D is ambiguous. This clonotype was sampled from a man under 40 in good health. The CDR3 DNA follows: TGCAGCGTCCGACTCGATAGCTCCTACGAGCAGTACTTC. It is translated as CSVRLDSSYEQYF.